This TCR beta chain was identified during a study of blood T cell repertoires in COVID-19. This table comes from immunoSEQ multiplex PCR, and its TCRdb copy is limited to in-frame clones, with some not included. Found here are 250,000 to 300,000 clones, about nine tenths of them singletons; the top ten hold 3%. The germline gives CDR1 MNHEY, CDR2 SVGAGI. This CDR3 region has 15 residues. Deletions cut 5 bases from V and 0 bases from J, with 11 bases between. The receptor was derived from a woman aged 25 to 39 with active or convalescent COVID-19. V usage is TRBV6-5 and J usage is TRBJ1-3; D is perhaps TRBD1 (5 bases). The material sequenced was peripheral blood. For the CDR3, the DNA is TGTGCCAGCAGTACGGGACTCCTCTCTGGAAACACCATATATTTT. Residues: CASSTGLLSGNTIYF.